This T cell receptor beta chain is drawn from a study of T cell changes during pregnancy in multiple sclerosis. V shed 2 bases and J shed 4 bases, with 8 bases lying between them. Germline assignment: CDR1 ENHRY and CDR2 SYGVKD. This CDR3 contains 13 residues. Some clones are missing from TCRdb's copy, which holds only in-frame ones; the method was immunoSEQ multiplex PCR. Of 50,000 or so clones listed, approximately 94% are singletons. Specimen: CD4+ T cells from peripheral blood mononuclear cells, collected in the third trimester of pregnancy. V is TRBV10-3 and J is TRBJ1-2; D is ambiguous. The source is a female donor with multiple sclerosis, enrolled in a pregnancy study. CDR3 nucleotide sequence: TGTGCCATCAGTGAGGAGGGCAGCTATGGCTACACCTTC. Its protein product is CAISEEGSYGYTF.